The next 20 T cell receptor beta chains were all read from a single sample in a study of cytomegalovirus exposure and HLA in healthy donors. Method: immunoSEQ multiplex PCR; TCRdb's copy keeps in-frame clones and lacks some. The table records fewer than 300,000 clones, 88% of them present only once. Sequencing input: PBMCs. The receptors originated from a woman in her late teens or twenties in good health and CMV-seronegative.

The V call is TRBV7-3, the J call TRBJ1-6, with TRBD1 matching over 7 bases. V gave up 5 bases and J gave up 8 bases; unmatched junction bases: 3. The CDR3 totals 13 residues. The germline gives CDR1 SGHTA, CDR2 FQGTGA. The CDR3, as DNA: TGTGCCAGCAGCATCACAGGGGATTCACCCCTCCACTTT. Translation: CASSITGDSPLHF.

This sequence joins TRBV5-1 and TRBJ2-1, with TRBD2 matching 14 bases. CDR3 size: 17 residues. Germline loops: CDR1 SGHRS, CDR2 YFSETQ. V trimming: 0 bases; J trimming: 7 bases; junction bases outside the gene matches: 6. The CDR3: CASSLDGLAGGWNEQFF. DNA for the CDR3: TGCGCCAGCAGCTTGGATGGACTAGCGGGAGGTTGGAATGAGCAGTTCTTC.

The rearrangement uses TRBV6-1 and TRBJ2-7; 8 bases map to TRBD2. J lost 5 bases, V lost 2 bases, and 8 bases had no gene match. CDR1 MNHNS and CDR2 SASEGT come from the germline V gene. CDR3 length: 15 residues. DNA of the CDR3: TGTGCCAGCAGTGAAAAGTCGGGAGGGCCCCACGAGCAGTACTTC. This encodes CASSEKSGGPHEQYF.

V usage is TRBV28 and J usage is TRBJ2-7, with D possibly being TRBD1 (6 bases). Deletions cut 7 bases from V and 5 bases from J, with 15 bases between. The CDR3 consists of 13 residues. From germline, CDR1 is MDHEN and CDR2 SYDVKM. The CDR3 nucleotides read TGTGCCAGCAAGCACAGGGTTGGCAACGAGCAGTACTTC. Amino acids: CASKHRVGNEQYF. Combining the CDR3 with reference TRBV28 and TRBJ2-7 gives the whole variable domain DVKVTQSSRYLVKRTGEKVFLECVQDMDHENMFWYRQDPGLGLRLIYFSYDVKMKEKGDIPEGYSVSREKKERFSLILESASTNQTSMYLCASKHRVGNEQYFGPGTRLTVT.

V and J are TRBV2 and TRBJ1-3; 9 bases agree with TRBD1. From germline, CDR1 is SNHLY and CDR2 FYNNEI. The CDR3 is 18 residues long. V trimming: 5 bases; J trimming: 0 bases; junction bases outside the gene matches: 11. The CDR3 coding sequence is TGTGCCAGCAGTCGCAGCGGGACAGGGTCCCGCTCTGGAAACACCATATATTTT. Translating gives CASSRSGTGSRSGNTIYF.

The rearrangement uses TRBV28 and TRBJ2-7; 8 nucleotides match TRBD2. CDR1 and CDR2 (germline): MDHEN, SYDVKM. This CDR3 spans 14 amino acids. The V segment lost 2 bases and the J segment 2 bases; nucleotides outside the gene matches: 2. The CDR3 is CASSLRREAYEQYF. In DNA form, the CDR3 reads TGTGCCAGCAGTTTACGGCGGGAGGCCTACGAGCAGTACTTC. The full variable domain, in which reference TRBV28 and TRBJ2-7 provide the parts outside the CDR3, is DVKVTQSSRYLVKRTGEKVFLECVQDMDHENMFWYRQDPGLGLRLIYFSYDVKMKEKGDIPEGYSVSREKKERFSLILESASTNQTSMYLCASSLRREAYEQYFGPGTRLTVT.

In this sample, this clone turned up once. The chain couples TRBV28 to TRBJ2-7; TRBD1 agrees at 8 bases. This CDR3 has 16 amino acids. CDR1 MDHEN and CDR2 SYDVKM come from the germline V gene. V shed 6 bases, J shed 4 bases, and the junction held 14 bases outside the gene matches. CDR3 bases: TGTGCCAGCAGCGTCCTCAGGGGGCTGACGCCGTACGAGCAGTACTTC. Translated, it gives CASSVLRGLTPYEQYF. Full variable domain (outside the CDR3, taken from reference TRBV28 and TRBJ2-7): DVKVTQSSRYLVKRTGEKVFLECVQDMDHENMFWYRQDPGLGLRLIYFSYDVKMKEKGDIPEGYSVSREKKERFSLILESASTNQTSMYLCASSVLRGLTPYEQYFGPGTRLTVT.

The CDR3 bases are TGTGCCAGCAGCCAAGTTTCCGGGACTAGAGAGACCCAGTACTTC. Encoded protein: CASSQVSGTRETQYF. The chain couples TRBV4-2 to TRBJ2-5, with 8 bases aligning to TRBD2. The CDR3 is made up of 15 amino acids. The J segment lost 4 bases and the V segment lost 1 base, leaving 5 bases of the junction unmatched. Looked up from germline, CDR1 is LGHNA and CDR2 is YNFKEQ.

The gene calls are TRBV28 and TRBJ1-2; no clear D. Trimming removed 11 bases from V and 4 bases from J, with 11 bases in between. Looked up from germline, CDR1 is MDHEN and CDR2 is SYDVKM. The CDR3 contains 11 residues. The CDR3: CAAGRAYGYTF. The CDR3 coding sequence is TGTGCCGCGGGAAGGGCCTATGGCTACACCTTC.

The chain uses TRBV5-1 and TRBJ2-1; D unclear. The CDR3 consists of 14 residues. CDR1 SGHRS and CDR2 YFSETQ come from the germline V gene. Trimming took 2 bases from V and 10 from J, leaving 16 bases between them. In DNA, the CDR3 is TGCGCCAGCAGCTTAAAAAGCCCGGTCGGGGAGCAGTTCTTC. Residues: CASSLKSPVGEQFF. Using reference TRBV5-1 and TRBJ2-1 for the parts outside the CDR3, the full variable domain is KAGVTQTPRYLIKTRGQQVTLSCSPISGHRSVSWYQQTPGQGLQFLFEYFSETQRNKGNFPGRFSGRQFSNSRSEMNVSTLELGDSALYLCASSLKSPVGEQFFGPGTRLTVL.

V and J are TRBV27 and TRBJ2-3; TRBD2 matches at 13 bases. This CDR3 is 15 amino acids long. V dropped 5 bases and J dropped 6; count of bases not matched to a gene: 5. Per the germline V gene, CDR1 is MNHEY and CDR2 is SMNVEV (reference sequence). Here the CDR3 reads CASSLTSGRWDTQYF. The DNA for the CDR3 is TGTGCCAGCAGTCTGACTAGCGGGAGGTGGGATACGCAGTATTTT.

The V and J genes are TRBV6-5 and TRBJ1-2; unclear D gene. The V end was cut by 0 bases, the J end by 1 base, with 3 bases between. The CDR3 has 13 residues. CDR1 MNHEY and CDR2 SVGAGI come from the germline V gene. CDR3 protein: CASSYSLNYGYTF. The CDR3, as DNA: TGTGCCAGCAGTTACTCCCTTAACTATGGCTACACCTTC.

The rearrangement links TRBV2 to TRBJ2-7; possibly TRBD1 for D (6 bases). CDR1 and CDR2 from the germline V gene are SNHLY and FYNNEI. The CDR3 loop spans 14 amino acids. Deletions cut 5 bases from V and 5 bases from J, with 16 bases between. CDR3 sequence: CASSLTGWRDEQYF. CDR3 sequence (DNA): TGTGCCAGCAGTCTTACAGGGTGGCGCGACGAGCAGTACTTC.

V usage is TRBV2 and J usage is TRBJ2-2, with 14 bases aligning to TRBD2. This CDR3 spans 18 amino acids. Germline CDR1 and CDR2: SNHLY and FYNNEI. The V segment lost 5 bases and the J segment 4 bases; nucleotides outside the gene matches: 9. Here the CDR3 reads CASSTMRLAGGVTGELFF. CDR3 DNA: TGTGCCAGCAGTACCATGCGACTAGCGGGAGGGGTCACCGGGGAGCTGTTTTTT.

The chain joins TRBV15 to TRBJ2-3; 10 bases agree with TRBD2. This CDR3 is built from 16 residues. The V segment lost 4 bases and the J segment 2 bases; nucleotides outside the gene matches: 6. CDR1 and CDR2 (germline): LNHNV, YYDKDF (reference sequence). The CDR3 region is CATSMDGTSDTDTQYF. In nucleotides, the CDR3 is TGTGCCACCAGCATGGACGGGACTAGCGACACAGATACGCAGTATTTT.

The CDR3 sequence: CASRAAGLSYNEQFF. The CDR3, as DNA: TGTGCCAGCAGGGCAGCGGGACTATCCTACAATGAGCAGTTCTTC. The chain recombines TRBV28 with TRBJ2-1; 7 bases are a match to TRBD2. The trim removed 6 bases at V and 1 base at J, leaving 6 bases unmatched. Per the germline V gene, CDR1 is MDHEN and CDR2 is SYDVKM. CDR3 length equals 15 residues.

The genes are TRBV4-3 and TRBJ2-2, with TRBD2 as a possible D gene (5 bases). The V and J ends lost 2 bases and 3 bases respectively, with 31 bases between them. Germline CDR1 is LGHNA and CDR2 is YSLEER. CDR3 length: 22 amino acids. The chain's CDR3 is CASSQTSSGLRWTAGDTGELFF. In DNA, the CDR3 is TGCGCCAGCAGCCAAACCAGTTCGGGATTAAGGTGGACTGCTGGAGACACCGGGGAGCTGTTTTTT.

The chain combines TRBV9 with TRBJ2-7; D might be TRBD2 (6 bases). The V gene lost 3 bases and the J gene lost 2 bases, with 18 bases spanning the gap. CDR1 SGDLS and CDR2 YYNGEE come from the germline V gene. The CDR3 consists of 16 residues. The CDR3 protein is CASSGGDGTLAYEQYF. DNA of the CDR3: TGTGCCAGCAGCGGAGGGGATGGGACTTTAGCCTACGAGCAGTACTTC.

The chain couples TRBV5-1 to TRBJ1-2; TRBD1 matches at 7 bases. CDR3 length equals 14 residues. Germline CDR1 SGHRS, CDR2 YFSETQ. With V trimmed by 4 bases and J by 6 bases, 9 bases remained unmatched. This CDR3 reads CASSEPGQINGYTF. The CDR3 coding sequence is TGCGCCAGCAGCGAACCGGGACAGATCAATGGCTACACCTTC.

V and J are TRBV19 and TRBJ2-1; 12 nucleotides agree with TRBD2. CDR1 is LNHDA and CDR2 is SQIVND in the germline V gene (reference sequence). V lost 0 bases and J lost 3; bases outside the gene matches: 9. The CDR3 has 19 residues. CDR3 sequence (DNA): TGTGCCAGTAGTATAGATTCCCTAGCGGGAGGGGTATTCTACAATGAGCAGTTCTTC. Its protein product is CASSIDSLAGGVFYNEQFF.